Listed here is a single T cell receptor beta chain. These data come from a study of blood T cell repertoires in COVID-19. From germline, CDR1 is MNHEY and CDR2 SMNVEV (reference sequence). The J segment lost 4 bases and the V segment lost 5 bases, leaving 8 bases of the junction unmatched. The CDR3 totals 15 residues. Libraries were prepared by immunoSEQ multiplex PCR; TCRdb keeps only in-frame clonotypes and omits some of them. Altogether over 100,000 clones are present, about four fifths being singletons, with the ten largest covering approximately 3.4%. Sequenced input: peripheral blood. This chain connects TRBV27 to TRBJ1-2, with 9 bases that match TRBD1. The TCR comes from a woman older than 75 with active or convalescent COVID-19. CDR3 in amino acids: CASSPHETGGYGYTF. For the CDR3, the DNA is TGTGCCAGCAGTCCGCATGAGACAGGGGGCTATGGCTACACCTTC.